The rows below give T cell receptor beta chains drawn from one sample of a study of T cell responses to AZD1222 COVID-19 vaccine. Some clones are missing from TCRdb's copy, which holds only in-frame ones; the method was immunoSEQ multiplex PCR. Of around 150,000 clones in the sample, more than 70% are singletons; the top ten hold around 5.9%. Here the sequenced sample was peripheral blood, taken on day 0 of AZD1222 vaccination. These receptor sequences come from an adult in good health. Both conserved end residues are part of each CDR3. A D gene is named only where the DNA matches it firmly.

V gene	J gene	D gene	CDR3 protein	CDR3 DNA
TRBV21-1	TRBJ2-7	NA	CASSSRTGQYF	TGTGCCAGCAGCTCGCGGACAGGGCAGTACTTC
TRBV5-5	TRBJ1-1	NA	CASSPTGVDTEAFF	TGTGCCAGCAGCCCCACGGGGGTGGACACTGAAGCTTTCTTT
TRBV4-1	TRBJ2-3	NA	CASSQGLNQGGLDTQYF	TGCGCCAGCAGCCAAGGTCTCAATCAGGGGGGTTTGGATACGCAGTATTTT
TRBV4-3	TRBJ2-7	NA	CASSHGDRISYEQYF	TGCGCCAGCAGCCATGGAGACAGAATTTCCTACGAGCAGTACTTC
TRBV7-2	TRBJ1-2	NA	CASSPRRPISGYTF	TGTGCCAGCAGCCCGCGCCGACCTATCTCCGGCTACACCTTC
TRBV18	TRBJ1-2	NA	CASSPGPNYGYTF	TGTGCCAGCTCACCGGGACCGAACTATGGCTACACCTTC
TRBV28	TRBJ1-1	NA	CASPPRLGDILMNTEAFF	TGTGCCAGCCCTCCGAGGCTTGGGGACATTTTAATGAACACTGAAGCTTTCTTT
TRBV5-5	TRBJ1-5	NA	CASSFNDRSNQPQHF	TGTGCCAGCAGCTTCAACGACAGGAGCAATCAGCCCCAGCATTTT
TRBV9	TRBJ2-7	NA	CASSVAPRVSSYEQYF	TGTGCCAGCAGCGTAGCTCCGCGGGTAAGCTCCTACGAGCAGTACTTC
TRBV5-5	TRBJ2-2	TRBD2	CASSTLAGGSGELFF	TGTGCCAGCAGCACGCTAGCGGGAGGGTCCGGGGAGCTGTTTTTT
TRBV27	TRBJ2-3	TRBD2	CASSFLGGSYTDTQYF	TGTGCCAGCAGTTTTCTGGGGGGGAGCTACACAGATACGCAGTATTTT
TRBV11-2	TRBJ2-1	NA	CASSSTGRGSYNEQFF	TGTGCCAGCAGCTCTACAGGGAGGGGCTCCTACAATGAGCAGTTCTTC
TRBV21-1	TRBJ2-1	NA	CASSKDGTGGLFYNEQFF	TGTGCCAGCAGCAAAGACGGGACAGGGGGCCTTTTCTACAATGAGCAGTTCTTC
TRBV4-3	TRBJ1-2	NA	CASSQDPGTGYGYTF	TGCGCCAGCAGCCAAGATCCCGGGACCGGCTATGGCTACACCTTC